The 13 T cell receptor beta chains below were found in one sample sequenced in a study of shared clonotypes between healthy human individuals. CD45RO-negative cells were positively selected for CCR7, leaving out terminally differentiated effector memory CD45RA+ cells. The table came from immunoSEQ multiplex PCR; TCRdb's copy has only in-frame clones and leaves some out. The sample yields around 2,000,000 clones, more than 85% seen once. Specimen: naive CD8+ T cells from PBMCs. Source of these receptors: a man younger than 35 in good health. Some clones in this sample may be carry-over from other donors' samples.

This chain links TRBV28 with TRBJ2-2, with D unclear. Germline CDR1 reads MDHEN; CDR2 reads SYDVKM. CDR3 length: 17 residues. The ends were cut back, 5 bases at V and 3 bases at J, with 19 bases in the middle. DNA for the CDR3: TGTGCCAGCAGTAAGGTTGCAGTGGGTGTTGACACCGGGGAGCTGTTTTTT. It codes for CASSKVAVGVDTGELFF.

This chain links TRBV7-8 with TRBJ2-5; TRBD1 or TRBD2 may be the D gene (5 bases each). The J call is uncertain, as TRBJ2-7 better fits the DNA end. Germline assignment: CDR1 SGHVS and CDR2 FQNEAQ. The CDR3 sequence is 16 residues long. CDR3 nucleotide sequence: TGTGCCAGCAGCTTAGTACGCGCAGGGAGTACCTACGAGCAGTACTTC. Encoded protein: CASSLVRAGSTYEQYF.

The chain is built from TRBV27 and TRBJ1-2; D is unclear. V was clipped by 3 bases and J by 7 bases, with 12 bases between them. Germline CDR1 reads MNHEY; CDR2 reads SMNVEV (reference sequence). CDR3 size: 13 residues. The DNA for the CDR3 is TGTGCCAGCAGTTTTGGCGGGTTGAGTGGCTACACCTTC. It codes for CASSFGGLSGYTF.

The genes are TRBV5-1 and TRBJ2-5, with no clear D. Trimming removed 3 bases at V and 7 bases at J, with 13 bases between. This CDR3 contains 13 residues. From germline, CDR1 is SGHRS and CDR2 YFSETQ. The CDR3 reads CASSWVSDGTQYF. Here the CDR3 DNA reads TGCGCCAGCAGCTGGGTCTCCGATGGGACCCAGTACTTC. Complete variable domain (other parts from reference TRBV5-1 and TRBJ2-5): KAGVTQTPRYLIKTRGQQVTLSCSPISGHRSVSWYQQTPGQGLQFLFEYFSETQRNKGNFPGRFSGRQFSNSRSEMNVSTLELGDSALYLCASSWVSDGTQYFGPGTRLLVL.

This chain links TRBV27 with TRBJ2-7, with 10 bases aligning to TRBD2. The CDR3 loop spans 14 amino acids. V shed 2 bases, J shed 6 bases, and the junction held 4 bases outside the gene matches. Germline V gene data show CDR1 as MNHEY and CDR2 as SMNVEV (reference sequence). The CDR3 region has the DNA TGTGCCAGCAGTTTACTAGCGGGAGCCCGCGAGCAGTACTTC. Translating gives CASSLLAGAREQYF.

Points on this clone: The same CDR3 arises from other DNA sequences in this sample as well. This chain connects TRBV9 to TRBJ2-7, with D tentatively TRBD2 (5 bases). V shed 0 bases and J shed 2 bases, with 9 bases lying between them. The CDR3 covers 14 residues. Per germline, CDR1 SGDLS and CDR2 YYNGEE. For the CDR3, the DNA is TGTGCCAGCAGCGTAGGCGGGCTCACCTACGAGCAGTACTTC. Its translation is CASSVGGLTYEQYF.

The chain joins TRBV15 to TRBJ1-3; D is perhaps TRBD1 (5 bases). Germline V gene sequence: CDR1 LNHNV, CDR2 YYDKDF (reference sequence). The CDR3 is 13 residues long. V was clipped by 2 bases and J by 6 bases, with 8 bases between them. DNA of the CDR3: TGTGCCACCAGCAGACTACAGGAAAACACCATATATTTT. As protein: CATSRLQENTIYF.

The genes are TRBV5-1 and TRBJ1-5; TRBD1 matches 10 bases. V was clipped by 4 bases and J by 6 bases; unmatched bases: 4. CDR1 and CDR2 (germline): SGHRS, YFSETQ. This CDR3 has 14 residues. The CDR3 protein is CASSHGTGVQPQHF. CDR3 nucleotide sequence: TGCGCCAGCAGCCACGGGACAGGGGTTCAGCCCCAGCATTTT.

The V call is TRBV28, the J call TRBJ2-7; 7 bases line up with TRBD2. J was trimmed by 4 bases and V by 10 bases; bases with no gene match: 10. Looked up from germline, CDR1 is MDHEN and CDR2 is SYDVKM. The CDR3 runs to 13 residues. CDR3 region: CATRPGLQYEQYF. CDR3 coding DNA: TGTGCCACCCGCCCGGGACTACAGTACGAGCAGTACTTC. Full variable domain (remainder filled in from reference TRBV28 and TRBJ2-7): DVKVTQSSRYLVKRTGEKVFLECVQDMDHENMFWYRQDPGLGLRLIYFSYDVKMKEKGDIPEGYSVSREKKERFSLILESASTNQTSMYLCATRPGLQYEQYFGPGTRLTVT.

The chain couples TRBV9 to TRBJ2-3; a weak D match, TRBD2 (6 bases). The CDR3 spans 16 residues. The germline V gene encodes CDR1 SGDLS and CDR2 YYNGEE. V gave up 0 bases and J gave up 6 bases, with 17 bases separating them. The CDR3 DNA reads TGTGCCAGCAGCGTAGGTGGGACTCCGATCTTGGATACGCAGTATTTT. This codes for CASSVGGTPILDTQYF. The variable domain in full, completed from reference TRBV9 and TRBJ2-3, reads DSGVTQTPKHLITATGQRVTLRCSPRSGDLSVYWYQQSLDQGLQFLIQYYNGEERAKGNILERFSAQQFPDLHSELNLSSLELGDSALYFCASSVGGTPILDTQYFGPGTRLTVL.

The CDR3 is CASSPYPGGRYEQYF. As DNA, the CDR3 is TGTGCCAGCAGTCCGTATCCAGGGGGCAGGTACGAGCAGTACTTC. This rearrangement joins TRBV28 to TRBJ2-7, with 8 nucleotides matching TRBD1. CDR1 MDHEN and CDR2 SYDVKM come from the germline V gene. The CDR3 is made up of 15 amino acids. With 5 bases clipped from V and 4 bases from J, the junction kept 10 bases outside the gene matches.

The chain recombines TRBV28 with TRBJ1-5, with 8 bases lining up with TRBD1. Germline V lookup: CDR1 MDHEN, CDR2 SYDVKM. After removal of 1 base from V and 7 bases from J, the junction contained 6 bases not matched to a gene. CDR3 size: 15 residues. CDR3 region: CASSLYRGAQQPQHF. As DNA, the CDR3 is TGTGCCAGCAGTTTATACAGGGGGGCGCAACAGCCCCAGCATTTT. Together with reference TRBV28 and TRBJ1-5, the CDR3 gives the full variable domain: DVKVTQSSRYLVKRTGEKVFLECVQDMDHENMFWYRQDPGLGLRLIYFSYDVKMKEKGDIPEGYSVSREKKERFSLILESASTNQTSMYLCASSLYRGAQQPQHFGDGTRLSIL.

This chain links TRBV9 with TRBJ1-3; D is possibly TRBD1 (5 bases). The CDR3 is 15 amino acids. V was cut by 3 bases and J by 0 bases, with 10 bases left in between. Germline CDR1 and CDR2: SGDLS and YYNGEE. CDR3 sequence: CASSGMGGSGNTIYF. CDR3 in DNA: TGTGCCAGCAGCGGCATGGGGGGCTCTGGAAACACCATATATTTT.